This TCR beta chain was profiled in a study of Ad26.COV2.S vaccination and SARS-CoV-2 variants. Study-level results: Breadth, reportedly substantial, characterized the spike-specific CD8+ and CD4+ T cell responses after vaccination. TCR breadth and depth estimates may have understated total T cell responses. Vaccine recipients showed a spike-specific TCR breadth that was higher than in placebo recipients. Vaccine recipients and placebo recipients showed similar non-spike TCR breadth.

About this clone: Antigen: not known.

Clones were sequenced by immunoSEQ multiplex PCR, and TCRdb holds only the in-frame ones, with some missing. The sample shows around 140,000 clones, 86% of them seen only once. The germline V gene encodes CDR1 SEHNR and CDR2 FQNEAQ (reference sequence). The ends lost 4 bases at V and 0 bases at J; junction bases unmatched: 4. The CDR3 sequence is 16 residues long. The rearrangement uses TRBV7-9 and TRBJ2-7, with 12 nucleotides matching TRBD2. This TCR came from a human donor who had recovered from COVID-19. The sample consisted of peripheral blood, taken after recovery from COVID-19. As DNA, the CDR3 is TGTGCCAGCAGCTCCGGACTAGCGGGGAACTCCTACGAGCAGTACTTC. Protein sequence: CASSSGLAGNSYEQYF.